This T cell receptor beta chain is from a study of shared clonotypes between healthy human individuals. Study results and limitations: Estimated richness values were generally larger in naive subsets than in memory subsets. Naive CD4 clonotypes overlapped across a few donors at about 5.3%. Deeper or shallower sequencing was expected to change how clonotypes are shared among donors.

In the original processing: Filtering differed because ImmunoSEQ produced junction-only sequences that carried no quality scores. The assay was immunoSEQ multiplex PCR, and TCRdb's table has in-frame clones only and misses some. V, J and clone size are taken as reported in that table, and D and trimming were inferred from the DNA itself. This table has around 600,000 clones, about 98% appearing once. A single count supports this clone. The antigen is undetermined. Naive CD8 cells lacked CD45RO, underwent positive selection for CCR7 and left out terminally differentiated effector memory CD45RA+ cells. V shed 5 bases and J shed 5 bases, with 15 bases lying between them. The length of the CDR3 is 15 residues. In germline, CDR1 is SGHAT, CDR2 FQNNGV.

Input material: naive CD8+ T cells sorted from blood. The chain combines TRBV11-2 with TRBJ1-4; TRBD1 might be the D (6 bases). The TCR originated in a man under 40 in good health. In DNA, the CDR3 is TGTGCCAGCAGCCCCCCTATAGGGGGAAATGAAAAACTGTTTTTT. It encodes CASSPPIGGNEKLFF.